What follows are 29 T cell receptor beta chains derived from one specimen sequenced in a study of cytomegalovirus exposure and HLA in healthy donors. Amplification used 60 Vbeta primers and 13 Jbeta primers. Generated by immunoSEQ multiplex PCR, the TCRdb table keeps only in-frame clones and is missing some. The sample has around 99,000 clones, more than 60% seen once; the top ten hold under 7.5%. The sequencing sample was made of PBMCs. Receptors originate from a man aged 50 to 59 in good health and CMV-seropositive.

This chain connects TRBV12-5 to TRBJ1-2; 10 bases align to TRBD1. The germline V gene has CDR1 LGHNT and CDR2 FRNRAP. The CDR3 length is 16 residues. The J segment lost 4 bases and the V segment lost 6 bases, leaving 11 bases of the junction unmatched. CDR3 protein: CASGNPGTGASYGYTF. The CDR3, as DNA: TGTGCTAGTGGAAATCCCGGGACAGGGGCCAGCTATGGCTACACCTTC. Based on the CDR3 plus reference TRBV12-5 and TRBJ1-2, the full variable domain is DARVTQTPRHKVTEMGQEVTMRCQPILGHNTVFWYRQTMMQGLELLAYFRNRAPLDDSGMPKDRFSAEMPDATLATLKIQPSEPRDSAVYFCASGNPGTGASYGYTFGSGTRLTVV.

V usage is TRBV28 and J usage is TRBJ1-4; D remains ambiguous. The CDR3 runs to 11 residues. Germline CDR1 reads MDHEN; CDR2 reads SYDVKM. Trimming removed 8 bases at V and 7 bases at J, with 8 bases between. The CDR3 here is CASGRVEKLFF. The CDR3 bases are TGTGCCAGCGGGAGGGTTGAAAAACTGTTTTTT. Based on the CDR3 plus reference TRBV28 and TRBJ1-4, the full variable domain is DVKVTQSSRYLVKRTGEKVFLECVQDMDHENMFWYRQDPGLGLRLIYFSYDVKMKEKGDIPEGYSVSREKKERFSLILESASTNQTSMYLCASGRVEKLFFGSGTQLSVL.

The chain carries TRBV4-3 and TRBJ2-3, with D possibly being TRBD1 (6 bases). In germline, CDR1 is LGHNA, CDR2 YSLEER. The ends were cut back, 0 bases at V and 4 bases at J, with 14 bases in the middle. CDR3 size: 16 residues. The CDR3, as DNA: TGCGCCAGCAGCCAAGATTTGTGGGGGCAAGCAGATACGCAGTATTTT. Protein product: CASSQDLWGQADTQYF.

The chain combines TRBV9 with TRBJ2-7; 12 bases match TRBD1. Germline lookup yields CDR1 SGDLS and CDR2 YYNGEE. Trimming at V came to 3 bases and at J to 6 bases, leaving 10 bases not matched to a gene. The CDR3 extends over 16 amino acids. CDR3 coding DNA: TGTGCCAGCAGCGCTTCGGGACAGGGGGCTGGCAGCGAGCAGTACTTC. This translates into CASSASGQGAGSEQYF.

The chain joins TRBV18 to TRBJ1-6; D is ambiguous. V dropped 4 bases and J dropped 5 bases, with 9 bases sitting between them. Germline lookup yields CDR1 KGHSH and CDR2 LQKENI. This CDR3 contains 14 residues. CDR3 residues: CASSQTADNSPLHF. CDR3 nucleotides: TGTGCCAGCTCACAAACAGCCGATAATTCACCCCTCCACTTT.

The chain recombines TRBV5-1 with TRBJ1-4, with 9 bases identical to TRBD1. The ends lost 1 base at V and 6 bases at J; junction bases unmatched: 4. Germline CDR1 reads SGHRS; CDR2 reads YFSETQ. The CDR3 extends over 15 amino acids. CDR3 nucleotides: TGCGCCAGCAGCTTGTGGGGACAGGGAGATGAAAAACTGTTTTTT. Its translation is CASSLWGQGDEKLFF. Full variable domain (missing parts from reference TRBV5-1 and TRBJ1-4): KAGVTQTPRYLIKTRGQQVTLSCSPISGHRSVSWYQQTPGQGLQFLFEYFSETQRNKGNFPGRFSGRQFSNSRSEMNVSTLELGDSALYLCASSLWGQGDEKLFFGSGTQLSVL.

This rearrangement joins TRBV5-1 to TRBJ1-5; the match to TRBD1 covers 7 bases. Germline CDR1 SGHRS, CDR2 YFSETQ. The CDR3 spans 14 residues. V shed 0 bases and J 7 bases; nucleotides not matched to a gene: 4. The CDR3 coding sequence is TGCGCCAGCAGCTTGGGACAGGGTGAACAGCCCCAGCATTTT. Amino acid sequence: CASSLGQGEQPQHF.

This chain connects TRBV7-7 to TRBJ2-1, with TRBD2 identical over 9 bases. The length of the CDR3 is 15 residues. V was clipped by 1 base and J by 8 bases; unmatched bases: 6. Germline CDR1 SSHAT, CDR2 FNYEAQ (reference sequence). The chain's CDR3 is CASSLEAGGSYEQFF. The CDR3 region has the DNA TGTGCCAGCAGCTTAGAGGCGGGGGGGTCGTATGAGCAGTTCTTC.

The chain combines TRBV6-1 with TRBJ2-5; 7 positions agree with TRBD2. The J call is doubtful: the DNA matches TRBJ2-7 better. The CDR3 covers 15 residues. CDR1 MNHNS and CDR2 SASEGT come from the germline V gene. CDR3 amino acids: CASRQDERGPYEQYF. DNA for the CDR3: TGTGCCAGCAGGCAAGATGAGCGGGGACCCTACGAGCAGTACTTC.

This chain's CDR3 is CASSPDRDNQPQHF. The CDR3 DNA sequence: TGTGCCAGCAGCCCCGACAGGGACAATCAGCCCCAGCATTTT. The gene calls are TRBV7-9 and TRBJ1-5; 7 positions agree with TRBD1. Unmatched junction bases numbered 4, after V lost 5 bases and J lost 3 bases. The CDR3 length is 14 residues. Per germline, CDR1 SEHNR and CDR2 FQNEAQ (reference sequence).

Regarding this clone: The junction departs from the called germline gene at one end, perhaps through a read error. The chain links TRBV6-1 to TRBJ2-4; TRBD1 matches 8 bases. Germline V gene data show CDR1 as MNHNS and CDR2 as SASEGT. The CDR3 has 12 residues. The CDR3 loop reads CASSDWATGEDF. CDR3 bases: TGTGCCAGCAGCGATTGGGCGACAGGGGAGGACTTC.

The J gene is TRBJ2-5, the V gene TRBV7-9, with TRBD1 as a possible D gene (6 bases). This CDR3 is built from 16 residues. Trimming stripped 4 bases from V and 2 bases from J, with 17 bases between. Germline CDR1 and CDR2: SEHNR and FQNEAQ (reference sequence). CDR3 DNA sequence: TGTGCCAGCAGCTCCGGCCGTGGACAGAGACAAGAGACCCAGTACTTC. Amino acid sequence: CASSSGRGQRQETQYF. Filled out from reference TRBV7-9 and TRBJ2-5, the complete variable domain reads DTGVSQNPRHKITKRGQNVTFRCDPISEHNRLYWYRQTLGQGPEFLTYFQNEAQLEKSRLLSDRFSAERPKGSFSTLEIQRTEQGDSAMYLCASSSGRGQRQETQYFGPGTRLLVL.

CDR3 bases: TGTGCCAGCAGCCCCGGACAGGTAGTCTCTGGAAACACCATATATTTT. This translates into CASSPGQVVSGNTIYF. The J gene is TRBJ1-3, the V gene TRBV5-6; 7 bases line up with TRBD1. CDR3 length: 16 residues. The J segment lost 0 bases and the V segment lost 4 bases, leaving 7 bases of the junction unmatched. CDR1 and CDR2 (germline): SGHDT, YYEEEE.

The chain joins TRBV5-1 to TRBJ2-2, with 12 bases identical to TRBD2. Germline CDR1 reads SGHRS; CDR2 reads YFSETQ. The V segment lost 2 bases and the J segment 2 bases; nucleotides outside the gene matches: 7. The CDR3 loop spans 18 amino acids. As DNA, the CDR3 is TGCGCCAGCAGCTTACAAGGACTAGCGGGGCACAACACCGGGGAGCTGTTTTTT. Encoded protein: CASSLQGLAGHNTGELFF.

The CDR3 DNA reads as TGCGCCAGCACCATCGACAGGGGTAATTCACCCCTCCACTTT. Translated, it gives CASTIDRGNSPLHF. The chain recombines TRBV4-3 with TRBJ1-6; 8 nucleotides line up with TRBD1. The trim removed 7 bases at V and 6 bases at J, leaving 5 bases unmatched. Germline V CDR1 and CDR2: LGHNA, YSLEER. The CDR3 contains 14 residues.

Only a few counts were recorded for this clone. This chain uses TRBV5-1 with TRBJ2-3, with 8 bases identical to TRBD1. Germline V gene sequence: CDR1 SGHRS, CDR2 YFSETQ. There are 14 residues in the CDR3. The J segment lost 6 bases and the V segment lost 7 bases, leaving 10 bases of the junction unmatched. CDR3 amino acids: CASSRTGNVDTQYF. CDR3 bases: TGCGCCAGCTCCAGGACAGGGAATGTCGATACGCAGTATTTT.

The J gene is TRBJ1-5, the V gene TRBV7-2; unclear D gene. CDR1 SGHTA and CDR2 FQGNSA come from the germline V gene. Trimming took 3 bases from V and 4 from J, leaving 16 bases between them. The CDR3 contains 16 residues. CDR3 DNA: TGTGCCAGCAGCTTCTACTCCGGGAGTTATAATCAGCCCCAGCATTTT. Translated: CASSFYSGSYNQPQHF.

This chain joins TRBV7-9 and TRBJ1-6; D remains ambiguous. Germline V gene sequence: CDR1 SEHNR, CDR2 FQNEAQ (reference sequence). V was pared by 3 bases and J by 6 bases, with 12 bases between. CDR3 length: 15 residues. The DNA for the CDR3 is TGTGCCAGCAGCTTTGGAGGGCTTAGTAATTCACCCCTCCACTTT. This translates into CASSFGGLSNSPLHF.

This chain joins TRBV5-4 and TRBJ1-6; TRBD1 aligns across 7 bases. The germline V gene has CDR1 SGHNT and CDR2 YYREEE (reference sequence). This CDR3 region has 15 residues. The V gene end was trimmed by 0 bases and the J gene end by 3 bases; junction bases not matched to a gene: 0. CDR3: CASSLDRGYNSPLHF. In DNA form, the CDR3 reads TGTGCCAGCAGCTTGGACAGGGGCTATAATTCACCCCTCCACTTT.

This clone was picked up one time. The rearrangement joins TRBV2 to TRBJ1-5; D unclear. CDR1 is SNHLY and CDR2 is FYNNEI in the germline V gene. The CDR3 is 12 residues long. V was shortened by 6 bases and J by 6 bases, with 9 bases between the two germline ends. The CDR3 loop is CASRRESQPQHF. CDR3 sequence (DNA): TGTGCCAGCAGGCGGGAATCTCAGCCCCAGCATTTT. The whole variable domain, remainder taken from reference TRBV2 and TRBJ1-5, is EPEVTQTPSHQVTQMGQEVILRCVPISNHLYFYWYRQILGQKVEFLVSFYNNEISEKSEIFDDQFSVERPDGSNFTLKIRSTKLEDSAMYFCASRRESQPQHFGDGTRLSIL.

As for this clone: The junction shows a germline mismatch at one end, possibly a read error. The rearrangement links TRBV4-1 to TRBJ1-2; 7 nucleotides line up with TRBD1. The germline CDR1 and CDR2 sequences are MGHRA and YSYEKL. The CDR3 totals 16 residues. This CDR3 is CASRAHRDRRQYGYPF. CDR3 sequence (DNA): TGCGCCAGCAGAGCGCACCGGGACAGACGTCAATATGGCTACCCCTTC.

In its sample, this clone was seen a few times. The V and J genes are TRBV27 and TRBJ1-4; possibly TRBD1 for D (5 bases). Germline V lookup: CDR1 MNHEY, CDR2 SMNVEV (reference sequence). V lost 3 bases and J 8 bases, leaving 13 bases between the germline ends. The CDR3 extends over 14 amino acids. The DNA of the CDR3 is TGTGCCAGCAGTTTTGGTCAGGGAACGGAAAAACTGTTTTTT. As protein: CASSFGQGTEKLFF.

This clone was seen only a few times. This chain joins TRBV7-3 and TRBJ1-6; TRBD1 matches 7 bases. The CDR3 has 14 amino acids. The J segment lost 7 bases and the V segment lost 5 bases, leaving 5 bases of the junction unmatched. Germline V gene lookup returns CDR1 SGHTA and CDR2 FQGTGA. The CDR3 DNA is TGTGCCAGCAGCGCGGGACAGTACAATTCACCCCTCCACTTT. This sequence encodes CASSAGQYNSPLHF.

The chain couples TRBV18 to TRBJ1-2, with D perhaps matching TRBD1 (5 bases). Trimming left V 5 bases short and J 10 bases short, with 14 bases between. This CDR3 has 12 residues. Germline-derived CDR1 and CDR2 are KGHSH and LQKENI. The CDR3 reads CASSSAGVAYTF. CDR3 nucleotides: TGTGCCAGCTCATCGGCGGGGGTTGCCTACACCTTC.

The chain combines TRBV7-3 with TRBJ2-1; D call uncertain. CDR3 length: 13 amino acids. CDR1 is SGHTA, CDR2 FQGTGA, per germline. V lost 1 base, J lost 5 bases, and 6 bases lay in between. CDR3 DNA sequence: TGTGCCAGCAGCTTAATTAGAAACAATGAGCAGTTCTTC. It is translated as CASSLIRNNEQFF.

This clone was detected a few times. The chain links TRBV5-7 to TRBJ2-4; D gene ambiguous. TRBV5-7 is identified as an open reading frame with a role that is uncertain. The CDR3 is 13 residues long. The germline V and J ends were trimmed by 2 bases and 8 bases, with 11 bases remaining between them. The DNA of the CDR3 is TGTGCCAGCAGCTTTGGCCTTCGGGACATTCAGTACTTC. Translation gives CASSFGLRDIQYF.

CDR3 DNA: TGTGCCAGCAGCCCGGTAAGGACTAGCGGGGGGGCTAATGAGCAGTTCTTC. Translation gives CASSPVRTSGGANEQFF. The chain links TRBV9 to TRBJ2-1, with 15 bases that match TRBD2. Germline-derived CDR1 and CDR2 are SGDLS and YYNGEE. V shed 4 bases, J shed 7 bases, and the junction held 9 bases outside the gene matches. CDR3 length: 17 amino acids.

The chain recombines TRBV7-8 with TRBJ1-2, with D hard to call. The germline CDR1 and CDR2 sequences are SGHVS and FQNEAQ. Trimming removed 5 bases from V and 2 bases from J, with 9 bases in between. CDR3 size: 13 residues. This CDR3 is CASSPRMNYGYTF. The DNA of the CDR3 is TGTGCCAGCAGCCCGAGAATGAACTATGGCTACACCTTC.

The V call is TRBV9, the J call TRBJ1-2; TRBD1 matches 11 bases. The CDR3 loop spans 16 amino acids. V gave up 4 bases and J gave up 6 bases; unmatched junction bases: 11. The germline CDR1 and CDR2 sequences are SGDLS and YYNGEE. The CDR3 DNA sequence: TGTGCCAGCAGCACCCCCTGGGGGGGACAGGGGGATGGCTACACCTTC. This encodes CASSTPWGGQGDGYTF.